This TCR beta chain derives from a study of blood T cell repertoires in COVID-19. Germline V gene lookup returns CDR1 SSHAT and CDR2 FNYEAQ (reference sequence). This CDR3 region has 13 residues. V trimming: 3 bases; J trimming: 5 bases; junction bases outside the gene matches: 3. The assay was immunoSEQ multiplex PCR, and TCRdb's table has in-frame clones only and misses some. The sample consists of 55,000 to 85,000 clones, 88% of them appearing once. Specimen: peripheral blood. The rearrangement joins TRBV7-7 to TRBJ2-7; 8 bases are a match to TRBD1. The clonotype originates from a human donor in a cohort sampled during active COVID-19. The CDR3 DNA reads TGTGCCAGCAGCTTTGGACAGGGCGACGAGCAGTACTTC. It specifies CASSFGQGDEQYF. Variable domain in full (rest from reference TRBV7-7 and TRBJ2-7): GAGVSQSPRYKVTKRGQDVTLRCDPISSHATLYWYQQALGQGPEFLTYFNYEAQPDKSGLPSDRFSAERPEGSISTLTIQRTEQRDSAMYRCASSFGQGDEQYFGPGTRLTVT.